A selection of T cell receptor beta chains follows, all from one sample in a study of identical twins. TCRdb reprocessed the 5' RACE reads via MiXCR and lists one record per CDR3 protein. The data show roughly 470,000 distinct CDR3 sequences, 13% to 15% seen once. The data were also submitted as part of a second study, on yellow fever vaccine responses in identical twins.

The specimen sequenced was CD4+ T cells sorted from blood. Source of these receptors: a woman under 30 in good health. Both conserved end residues are part of each CDR3. The D gene is left open where the match is weak. Clone size is not always given. Where it is, it says once, few, many or a class for expanded clones.

TGTGCCAGCAGCTTAGCGTTCGACGGATCCTACGAGCAGTACTTC,CASSLAFDGSYEQYF,TRBJ2-7,-,TRBV7-9,-
TGCGCCAGCAGCCAGGGGGCTAGGGAGACCCAGTACTTC,CASSQGARETQYF,TRBJ2-5,-,TRBV4-1,-
TGCAGTGCGCGCGCGGTTCGTGCTAGCGGGAGGGCCGGCACAGATACGCAGTATTTT,CSARAVRASGRAGTDTQYF,TRBJ2-3,few,TRBV20-1,TRBD2
TGCAGCGTTCTAACGGACAGGGTCAATGAGCAGTTCTTC,CSVLTDRVNEQFF,TRBJ2-1,many,TRBV29-1,TRBD1
TGTGCCAGCAGCCAAGACAGGGGCAGGACAGATACGCAGTATTTT,CASSQDRGRTDTQYF,TRBJ2-3,-,TRBV3-1,-
TGCAGTGCTAAAAATTGGGCTAGCGGGGAATTCTACAATGAGCAGTTCTTC,CSAKNWASGEFYNEQFF,TRBJ2-1,-,TRBV20-1,TRBD2
TGCGCCAGTGATCCGGGCACCAAAGCTACGGGCGAGCAGTACTTC,CASDPGTKATGEQYF,TRBJ2-7,-,TRBV5-1,-
TGCAGTGCTAGCTCTCCTGATGGGAGCGGAGAAGAGACCCAGTACTTC,CSASSPDGSGEETQYF,TRBJ2-5,few,TRBV20-1,-
TGTGCCAGCTCACCGGGGGCCAGGGAAACGGGCTACACCTTC,CASSPGARETGYTF,TRBJ1-2,few,TRBV18,-
TGTGCCAGTAGTATCTCAGGTTCAAACTCCTACGAGCAGTACTTC,CASSISGSNSYEQYF,TRBJ2-7,few,TRBV19,-
TGCAGTGCCCGGAGGGCGTTAGATGGCTACACCTTC,CSARRALDGYTF,TRBJ1-2,-,TRBV20-1,-
TGTGCCAGCAGCTTAGATCTCAGGGGAGACGGCTACACCTTC,CASSLDLRGDGYTF,TRBJ1-2,many,TRBV11-2,-
TGTGCCAGCGGACCGGGGGGGGTCTCAGATACGCAGTATTTT,CASGPGGVSDTQYF,TRBJ2-3,few,TRBV12-3/TRBV12-4,TRBD2